This TCR beta chain came from a study of cytomegalovirus exposure and HLA in healthy donors. Broader study findings: Rarity characterized most TCR sequences, yet some public TCRs appeared in many donors.

Primers included in the PCR were 60 Vbeta and 13 Jbeta primers. Measured with immunoSEQ multiplex PCR; TCRdb has only the in-frame clones, and not every one. The sample yields 150,000 to 200,000 clones, about three quarters seen once. Germline V lookup: CDR1 SGHRS, CDR2 YFSETQ. This CDR3 spans 13 amino acids. Trimming took 0 bases from V and 7 from J, leaving 11 bases between them. With regard to this clone: Its antigen is not identified.

This receptor was obtained from a woman between 40 and 55 years old in good health and CMV-seronegative. The specimen sequenced was PBMCs. The chain uses TRBV5-1 and TRBJ2-7; D ambiguous. The CDR3 DNA sequence: TGCGCCAGCAGCTTGGGCGGTAAGCAGGAGCAGTACTTC. Its protein is CASSLGGKQEQYF.